The 19 T cell receptor beta chains in this list originate from one sample, sequenced in a study of cytomegalovirus exposure and HLA in healthy donors. PCR primers comprised 60 Vbeta and 13 Jbeta primers. Clones were sequenced by immunoSEQ multiplex PCR, and TCRdb holds only the in-frame ones, with some missing. The table has roughly 220,000 clones, approximately 70% seen once. Material for sequencing was PBMCs. These receptors came from a man aged 35-49 years in good health and CMV-seropositive.

CDR3 sequence: CASSPPGDTEAFF. The CDR3 nucleotides are TGTGCCAGCTCTCCCCCGGGGGACACTGAAGCTTTCTTT. This chain links TRBV27 with TRBJ1-1; D might be TRBD1 (5 bases). Trimming left V 8 bases short and J 3 bases short, with 13 bases between. CDR3 length: 13 amino acids. Per the germline V gene, CDR1 is MNHEY and CDR2 is SMNVEV (reference sequence).

The chain has TRBV19 and TRBJ1-5, with 7 nucleotides matching TRBD1. The V segment lost 5 bases and the J segment 3 bases; nucleotides outside the gene matches: 4. The CDR3 covers 14 residues. Germline CDR1 reads LNHDA; CDR2 reads SQIVND (reference sequence). CDR3 nucleotides: TGTGCCAGTAGTGACAGGGTTCTCAATCAGCCCCAGCATTTT. The encoded protein is CASSDRVLNQPQHF.

The chain employs TRBV5-1 and TRBJ2-6, with 10 bases identical to TRBD1. Trimming removed 4 bases from V and 1 base from J; junction bases left unmatched: 8. Germline CDR1 is SGHRS and CDR2 is YFSETQ. CDR3 length: 18 amino acids. Here the CDR3 reads CASSRGQGGSSGANVLTF. The CDR3 DNA is TGCGCCAGCAGCCGAGGACAGGGGGGTTCATCTGGGGCCAACGTCCTGACTTTC.

The chain carries TRBV11-3 and TRBJ2-7; 7 nucleotides align to TRBD2. The CDR3 spans 11 residues. Looked up from germline, CDR1 is SGHNT and CDR2 is YENEEA. V trimming: 5 bases; J trimming: 13 bases; junction bases outside the gene matches: 8. CDR3 bases: TGTGCCAGCAGCCCCTCGGGGGGTCTCTACTTC. This gives the protein CASSPSGGLYF.

The chain recombines TRBV6-5 with TRBJ2-3; perhaps TRBD1 as D (6 bases). V shed 8 bases and J shed 1 base, with 7 bases lying between them. The CDR3 spans 12 residues. Germline lookup yields CDR1 MNHEY and CDR2 SVGAGI. The CDR3 nucleotides read TGTGCCAGCCGACAGGGCACAGATACGCAGTATTTT. Translating it yields CASRQGTDTQYF.

This clone was recorded only once. This chain links TRBV28 with TRBJ2-5; tentative D call: TRBD2 (6 bases). The V and J ends lost 3 bases and 9 bases respectively, with 14 bases between them. This CDR3 is 13 amino acids long. The germline V gene encodes CDR1 MDHEN and CDR2 SYDVKM. The CDR3 DNA reads TGTGCCAGCAGTTTGGGGAGGCCAACGGCCCAGTACTTC. It yields the protein CASSLGRPTAQYF.

This chain's CDR3 is CASSSQGDTIYF. DNA of the CDR3: TGTGCCAGCTCCAGCCAGGGGGACACCATATATTTT. The chain couples TRBV2 to TRBJ1-3; the match to TRBD1 covers 7 bases. CDR3 size: 12 residues. CDR1 SNHLY and CDR2 FYNNEI come from the germline V gene. The ends lost 8 bases at V and 8 bases at J; junction bases unmatched: 6.

This clone occurred a few times. The chain has TRBV19 and TRBJ2-3; TRBD1 agrees at 8 bases. Germline V gene sequence: CDR1 LNHDA, CDR2 SQIVND (reference sequence). With V trimmed by 4 bases and J by 4 bases, 7 bases remained unmatched. The CDR3 spans 15 residues. CDR3: CASSRAGGISDTQYF. CDR3 nucleotides: TGTGCCAGTAGTAGGGCAGGGGGCATTTCAGATACGCAGTATTTT.

Here the CDR3 reads CASSIGHPSYEQYF. The CDR3 bases are TGTGCCAGTAGTATAGGACACCCTTCCTACGAGCAGTACTTC. This sequence joins TRBV19 and TRBJ2-7; D unresolved. CDR3 size: 14 residues. Trimming pared 1 base from V and 1 base from J, leaving 8 bases between. Germline loops: CDR1 LNHDA, CDR2 SQIVND (reference sequence).

The rearrangement uses TRBV27 and TRBJ2-2; a weak D match, TRBD2 (7 bases). Germline V CDR1 and CDR2: MNHEY, SMNVEV (reference sequence). The CDR3 is 14 residues long. V shed 5 bases and J shed 3 bases, with 10 bases lying between them. DNA for the CDR3: TGTGCCAGCAGTGGGGGGGCCCACACCGGGGAGCTGTTTTTT. The encoded protein is CASSGGAHTGELFF.

The CDR3 DNA reads as TGTGCCAGCAGCTATCCTCTGACAGGGAAGAACACTGAAGCTTTCTTT. As protein: CASSYPLTGKNTEAFF. The chain combines TRBV7-2 with TRBJ1-1; TRBD1 matches 7 bases. This CDR3 has 16 amino acids. Looked up from germline, CDR1 is SGHTA and CDR2 is FQGNSA. Germline trimming cut 4 bases from V and 1 base from J; bases unmatched to any gene: 9.

The rearrangement joins TRBV5-6 to TRBJ1-5; tentative D call: TRBD1 (6 bases). V was clipped by 4 bases and J by 4 bases, with 9 bases between them. This CDR3 comprises 13 residues. Germline V gene data show CDR1 as SGHDT and CDR2 as YYEEEE. The CDR3 sequence is CASSRTGNQPQHF. In DNA form, the CDR3 reads TGTGCCAGCAGCCGTACAGGGAATCAGCCCCAGCATTTT. Based on the CDR3 plus reference TRBV5-6 and TRBJ1-5, the full variable domain is DAGVTQSPTHLIKTRGQQVTLRCSPKSGHDTVSWYQQALGQGPQFIFQYYEEEERQRGNFPDRFSGHQFPNYSSELNVNALLLGDSALYLCASSRTGNQPQHFGDGTRLSIL.

This chain's CDR3 is CASSQEPSAVSYEQYF. The CDR3 DNA reads TGTGCCAGCAGCCAAGAACCTAGCGCGGTCAGCTACGAGCAGTACTTC. The V and J genes are TRBV4-2 and TRBJ2-7; weak D call: TRBD2 (6 bases). The CDR3 spans 16 residues. V gave up 0 bases and J gave up 3 bases, with 15 bases separating them. Germline values: CDR1 LGHNA, CDR2 YNFKEQ.

V is TRBV4-3 and J is TRBJ2-5; the match to TRBD2 covers 11 bases. Matching the DNA end better, TRBJ2-7 makes the J call doubtful. This CDR3 is built from 15 residues. Germline loops: CDR1 LGHNA, CDR2 YSLEER. CDR3 DNA sequence: TGCGCCAGCAGCCAATCGGGACTAGCGGCCTACGAGCAGTACTTC. It codes for CASSQSGLAAYEQYF.

This clone was counted a few times. The rearrangement uses TRBV5-8 and TRBJ1-2; D might be TRBD1 (5 bases). The CDR3 runs to 13 residues. V gave up 4 bases and J gave up 5 bases, with 12 bases separating them. Germline values: CDR1 SGHTS, CDR2 YDEGEE. DNA for the CDR3: TGTGCCAGCAGCCTGCGGGGCACGTATGGCTACACCTTC. Protein: CASSLRGTYGYTF.

The chain combines TRBV27 with TRBJ2-5, with TRBD2 identical over 11 bases. V dropped 4 bases and J dropped 5; count of bases not matched to a gene: 6. Germline values: CDR1 MNHEY, CDR2 SMNVEV (reference sequence). This CDR3 spans 15 amino acids. CDR3 in DNA: TGTGCCAGCAGTTCAGGACTAGCGGGTTTGGAGACCCAGTACTTC. This translates into CASSSGLAGLETQYF.

In this sample, this clone turned up once. The chain recombines TRBV27 with TRBJ1-2; no definite D call. Per germline, CDR1 MNHEY and CDR2 SMNVEV (reference sequence). Trimming pared 0 bases from V and 4 bases from J, leaving 9 bases between. CDR3 length: 14 residues. The CDR3: CASSLSKTSYGYTF. The CDR3 bases are TGTGCCAGCAGTTTATCGAAAACTAGCTATGGCTACACCTTC.

This clone occurred once. This rearrangement joins TRBV4-1 to TRBJ2-5, with TRBD1 identical over 9 bases. With V trimmed by 0 bases and J by 4 bases, 24 bases remained unmatched. The length of the CDR3 is 22 residues. Germline-derived CDR1 and CDR2 are MGHRA and YSYEKL. The CDR3 nucleotides are TGCGCCAGCAGCCAAGAATCGGGACAGGGTCTACTAGAGAGCCTACCCCGAGAGACCCAGTACTTC. It codes for CASSQESGQGLLESLPRETQYF.

Only one count was recorded for this clone. V gene TRBV6-4 combines with J gene TRBJ1-1, with D possibly TRBD1 on 5 matching bases. This CDR3 is 15 amino acids long. Germline V gene lookup returns CDR1 MRHNA and CDR2 SNTAGT. Deletions cut 11 bases from V and 0 bases from J, with 19 bases between. The chain's CDR3 is CAQTVGQIMNTEAFF. The CDR3 bases are TGTGCCCAAACCGTGGGGCAGATCATGAACACTGAAGCTTTCTTT.